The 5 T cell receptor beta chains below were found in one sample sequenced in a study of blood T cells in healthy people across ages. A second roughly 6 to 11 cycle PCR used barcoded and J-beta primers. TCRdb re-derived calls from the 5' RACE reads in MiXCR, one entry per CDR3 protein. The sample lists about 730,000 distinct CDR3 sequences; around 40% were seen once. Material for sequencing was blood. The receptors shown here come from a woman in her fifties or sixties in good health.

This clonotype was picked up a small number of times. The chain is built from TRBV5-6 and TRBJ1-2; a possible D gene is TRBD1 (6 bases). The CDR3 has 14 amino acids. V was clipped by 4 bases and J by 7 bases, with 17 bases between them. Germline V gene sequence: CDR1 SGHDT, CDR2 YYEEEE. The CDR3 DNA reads TGTGCCAGCAGCACCGCAGGGAACAGGGTTGGCTACACCTTC. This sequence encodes CASSTAGNRVGYTF.

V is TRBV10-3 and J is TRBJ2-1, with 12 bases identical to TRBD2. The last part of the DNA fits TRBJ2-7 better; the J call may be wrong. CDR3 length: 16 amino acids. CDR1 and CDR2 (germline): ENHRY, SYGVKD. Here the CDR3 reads CAITSGRASSYNEQYF. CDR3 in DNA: TGTGCCATCACTAGCGGGAGGGCCTCGTCCTACAATGAGCAGTACTTC.

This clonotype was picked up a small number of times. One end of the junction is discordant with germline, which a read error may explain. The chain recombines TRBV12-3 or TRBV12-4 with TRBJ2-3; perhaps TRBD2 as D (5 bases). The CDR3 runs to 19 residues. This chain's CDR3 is CVSSLLLSSIRTSTDTQYF. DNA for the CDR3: TGTGTCAGCAGTTTGCTGCTCTCGTCCATTAGGACTAGCACAGATACGCAGTATTTT.

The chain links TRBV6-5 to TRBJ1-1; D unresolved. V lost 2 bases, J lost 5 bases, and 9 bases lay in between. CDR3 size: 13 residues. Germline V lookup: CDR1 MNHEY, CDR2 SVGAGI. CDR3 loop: CASSYGFGTEAFF. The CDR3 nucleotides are TGTGCCAGCAGTTACGGGTTTGGGACTGAAGCTTTCTTT.

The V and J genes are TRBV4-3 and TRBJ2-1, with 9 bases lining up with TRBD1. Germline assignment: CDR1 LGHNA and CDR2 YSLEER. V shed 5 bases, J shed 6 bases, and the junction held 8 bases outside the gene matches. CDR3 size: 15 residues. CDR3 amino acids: CASSARDREPNEQFF. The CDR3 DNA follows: TGCGCCAGCAGCGCGCGGGACAGGGAGCCCAATGAGCAGTTCTTC.